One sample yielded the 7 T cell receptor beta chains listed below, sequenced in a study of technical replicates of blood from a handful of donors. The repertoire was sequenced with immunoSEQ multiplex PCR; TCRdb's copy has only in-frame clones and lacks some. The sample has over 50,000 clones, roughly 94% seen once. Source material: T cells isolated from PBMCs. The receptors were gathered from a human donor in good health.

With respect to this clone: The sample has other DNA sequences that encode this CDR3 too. CDR3 sequence reads: CASSLAATENTEAFF. The CDR3 coding sequence is TGTGCCAGCAGCTTAGCGGCGACAGAGAACACTGAAGCTTTCTTT. This rearrangement joins TRBV7-8 to TRBJ1-1; perhaps TRBD1 as D (5 bases). The CDR3 contains 15 residues. From germline, CDR1 is SGHVS and CDR2 FQNEAQ. Trimming stripped 0 bases from V and 1 base from J, with 9 bases between.

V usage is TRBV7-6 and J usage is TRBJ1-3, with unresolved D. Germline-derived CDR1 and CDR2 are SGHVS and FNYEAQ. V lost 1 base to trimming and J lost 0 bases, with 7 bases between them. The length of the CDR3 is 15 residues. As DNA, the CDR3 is TGTGCCAGCAGCTTAGGACTGCCCTCTGGAAACACCATATATTTT. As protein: CASSLGLPSGNTIYF.

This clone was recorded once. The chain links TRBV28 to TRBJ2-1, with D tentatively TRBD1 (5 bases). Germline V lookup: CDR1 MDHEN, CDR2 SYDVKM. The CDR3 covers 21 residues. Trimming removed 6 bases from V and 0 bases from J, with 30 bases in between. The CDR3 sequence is CASSGFWGSNSTVSSYNEQFF. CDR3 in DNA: TGTGCCAGCAGCGGTTTTTGGGGAAGTAATTCGACAGTAAGCTCCTACAATGAGCAGTTCTTC.

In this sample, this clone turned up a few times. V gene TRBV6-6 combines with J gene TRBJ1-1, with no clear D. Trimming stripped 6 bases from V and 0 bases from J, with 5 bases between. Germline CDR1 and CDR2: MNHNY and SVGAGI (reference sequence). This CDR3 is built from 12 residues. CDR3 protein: CASSDMNTEAFF. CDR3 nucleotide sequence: TGTGCCAGCAGCGACATGAACACTGAAGCTTTCTTT.

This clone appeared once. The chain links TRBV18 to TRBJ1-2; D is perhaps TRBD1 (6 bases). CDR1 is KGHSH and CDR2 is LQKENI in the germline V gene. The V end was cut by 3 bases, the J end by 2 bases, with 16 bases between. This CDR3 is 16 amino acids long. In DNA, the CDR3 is TGTGCCAGCTCACCGAGCGCCGGACAGTACAACTATGGCTACACCTTC. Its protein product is CASSPSAGQYNYGYTF.

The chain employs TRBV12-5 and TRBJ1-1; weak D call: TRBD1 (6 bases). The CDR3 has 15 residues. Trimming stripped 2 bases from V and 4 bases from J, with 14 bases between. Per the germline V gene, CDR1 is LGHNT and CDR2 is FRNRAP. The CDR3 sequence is CASGLKRGAPTEAFF. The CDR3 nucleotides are TGTGCTAGTGGTTTGAAGCGGGGGGCCCCCACTGAAGCTTTCTTT.

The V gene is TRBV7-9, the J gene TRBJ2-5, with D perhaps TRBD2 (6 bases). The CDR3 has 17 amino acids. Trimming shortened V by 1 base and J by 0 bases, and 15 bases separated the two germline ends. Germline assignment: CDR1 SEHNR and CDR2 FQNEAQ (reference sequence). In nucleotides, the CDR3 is TGTGCCAGCAGCTTAGTGGGTAGCGGATATAACCAAGAGACCCAGTACTTC. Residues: CASSLVGSGYNQETQYF.